This T cell receptor beta chain was documented in a study of tumor and adjacent non-tumor tissue in lung cancer. This CDR3 is 13 amino acids long. The germline V gene encodes CDR1 KGHDR and CDR2 SFDVKD. V dropped 10 bases and J dropped 2 bases, with 14 bases sitting between them. Three rounds of nested PCR, following a modified ARM-PCR protocol, produced the TCRbeta library. MiXCR, applied by TCRdb to the multiplex PCR reads, yields one record per CDR3 protein. The sample includes 90,000 to 120,000 distinct CDR3 sequences, roughly 60% of them seen just once. No cell sorting was done before RNA was extracted from the tissue. More than 3 cm separated this lung sample from the edge of the tumor.

V gene TRBV24-1 combines with J gene TRBJ2-7; D possibly corresponds to TRBD2 (6 bases). The origin of this receptor is a man aged 25 to 40 with non-small cell lung cancer. The sample taken for sequencing was distant non-tumor lung tissue. The CDR3 DNA reads as TGTGCCACTGAGGGACTTACCACCTACGAGCAGTACTTC. It encodes CATEGLTTYEQYF.